This T cell receptor beta chain was observed in a study of shared clonotypes between healthy human individuals. The method was immunoSEQ multiplex PCR; TCRdb's version includes in-frame clones alone and lacks a portion of them. This sample has about 2.1 million clones, with roughly 93% found just once. V shed 5 bases, J shed 8 bases, and the junction held 16 bases outside the gene matches. Germline lookup yields CDR1 MNHEY and CDR2 SMNVEV (reference sequence). This CDR3 contains 17 residues. Positively selected for CCR7, the CD45RO-negative cells used as naive CD8 cells excluded terminally differentiated effector memory CD45RA+ cells. Among the donors, all were Caucasian adults who lived in Nashville, Tennessee.

The chain combines TRBV27 with TRBJ1-5, with 9 bases aligning to TRBD1. Sequenced input: naive CD8+ T cells from PBMCs. The clonotype was recovered from a man younger than 30 in good health. Some clones in this sample may be carry-over from other donors' samples. CDR3 sequence (DNA): TGTGCCAGCAGTGCCTACCCCGGGACAGGGATATTGAAGCCCCAGCATTTT. Translated: CASSAYPGTGILKPQHF.